This paragraph covers one TCR beta chain sequence. This entry belongs to a study of cytomegalovirus exposure and HLA in healthy donors. The PCR had 60 Vbeta and 13 Jbeta primers. Profiled with immunoSEQ multiplex PCR; TCRdb holds only in-frame clones, not every one. The repertoire holds around 64,000 clones, with over 75% as singletons. Sequencing was performed on PBMCs. This clonotype originated in a woman aged 25 to 39 in good health and CMV-seropositive.

This CDR3 reads CASSPLSEDQPQHF. CDR3 DNA: TGTGCCAGCAGCCCTCTCTCCGAGGATCAGCCCCAGCATTTT. V usage is TRBV6-6 and J usage is TRBJ1-5; D not resolved. The V end was cut by 6 bases, the J end by 5 bases, with 14 bases between. The length of the CDR3 is 14 residues. Germline CDR1 reads MNHNY; CDR2 reads SVGAGI (reference sequence).